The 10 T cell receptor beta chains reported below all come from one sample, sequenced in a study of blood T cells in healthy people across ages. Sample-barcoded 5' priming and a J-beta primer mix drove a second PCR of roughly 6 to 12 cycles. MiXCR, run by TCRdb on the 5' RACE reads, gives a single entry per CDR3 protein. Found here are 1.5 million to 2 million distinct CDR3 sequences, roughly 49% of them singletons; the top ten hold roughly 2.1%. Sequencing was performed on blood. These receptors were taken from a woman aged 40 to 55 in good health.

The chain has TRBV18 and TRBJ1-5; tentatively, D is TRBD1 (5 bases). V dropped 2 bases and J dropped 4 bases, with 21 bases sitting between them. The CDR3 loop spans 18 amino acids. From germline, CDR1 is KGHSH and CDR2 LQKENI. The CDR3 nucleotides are TGTGCCAGCTCACCAATCAGGACCAGGGATGGTGGGAATCAGCCCCAGCATTTT. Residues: CASSPIRTRDGGNQPQHF.

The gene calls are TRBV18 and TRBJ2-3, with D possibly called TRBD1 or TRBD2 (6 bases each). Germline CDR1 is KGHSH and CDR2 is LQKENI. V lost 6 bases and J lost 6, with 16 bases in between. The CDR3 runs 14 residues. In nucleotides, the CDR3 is TGTGCCAGCTCCCCCTGGGGGGCCGGGGATACGCAGTATTTT. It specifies CASSPWGAGDTQYF.

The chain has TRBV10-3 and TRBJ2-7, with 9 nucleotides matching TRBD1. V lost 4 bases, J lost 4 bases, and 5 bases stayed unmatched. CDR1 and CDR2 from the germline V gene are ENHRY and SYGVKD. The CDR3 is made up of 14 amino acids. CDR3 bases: TGTGCCATCAGTGTGGGACAGGGCCCGTACGAGCAGTACTTC. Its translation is CAISVGQGPYEQYF.

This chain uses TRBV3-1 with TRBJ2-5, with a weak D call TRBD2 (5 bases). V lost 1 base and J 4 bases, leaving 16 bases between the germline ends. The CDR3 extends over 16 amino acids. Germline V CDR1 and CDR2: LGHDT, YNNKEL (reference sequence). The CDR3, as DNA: TGTGCCAGCAGCCAAGGGCTAGGCAGTGCGGGAGAGACCCAGTACTTC. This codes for CASSQGLGSAGETQYF.

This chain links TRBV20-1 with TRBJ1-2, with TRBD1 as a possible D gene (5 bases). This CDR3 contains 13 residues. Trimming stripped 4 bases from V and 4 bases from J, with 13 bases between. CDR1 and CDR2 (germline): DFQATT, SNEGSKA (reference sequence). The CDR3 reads CSATIGTRYGYTF. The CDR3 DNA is TGCAGTGCTACCATCGGGACTCGCTATGGCTACACCTTC.

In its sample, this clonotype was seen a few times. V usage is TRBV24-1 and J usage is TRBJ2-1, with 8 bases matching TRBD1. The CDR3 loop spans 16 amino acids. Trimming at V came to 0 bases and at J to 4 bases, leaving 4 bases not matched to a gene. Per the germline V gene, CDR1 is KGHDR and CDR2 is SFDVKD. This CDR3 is CATSDLRTGMYNEQFF. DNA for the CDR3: TGTGCCACCAGTGATTTGCGGACAGGGATGTACAATGAGCAGTTCTTC.

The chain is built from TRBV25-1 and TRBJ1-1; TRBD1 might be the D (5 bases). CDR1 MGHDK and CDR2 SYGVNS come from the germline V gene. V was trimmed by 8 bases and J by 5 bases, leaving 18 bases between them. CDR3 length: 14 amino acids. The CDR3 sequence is CASSPSQGRTEAFF. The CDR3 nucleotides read TGTGCCAGCTCCCCCAGCCAGGGAAGGACTGAAGCTTTCTTT.

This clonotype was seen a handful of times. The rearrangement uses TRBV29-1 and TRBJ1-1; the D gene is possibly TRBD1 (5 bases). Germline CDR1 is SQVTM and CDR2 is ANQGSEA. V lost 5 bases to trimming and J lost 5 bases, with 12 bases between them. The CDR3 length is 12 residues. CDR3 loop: CSVSRGGTEAFF. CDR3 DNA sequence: TGCAGCGTTTCACGGGGGGGTACTGAAGCTTTCTTT.

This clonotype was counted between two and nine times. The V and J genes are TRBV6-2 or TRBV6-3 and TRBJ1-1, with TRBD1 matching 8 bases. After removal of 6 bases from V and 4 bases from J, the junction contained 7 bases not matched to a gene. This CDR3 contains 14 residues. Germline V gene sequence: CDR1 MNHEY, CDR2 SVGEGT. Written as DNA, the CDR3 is TGTGCCAGCAGACCCAACAGGGGGTCCACTGAAGCTTTCTTT. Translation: CASRPNRGSTEAFF.

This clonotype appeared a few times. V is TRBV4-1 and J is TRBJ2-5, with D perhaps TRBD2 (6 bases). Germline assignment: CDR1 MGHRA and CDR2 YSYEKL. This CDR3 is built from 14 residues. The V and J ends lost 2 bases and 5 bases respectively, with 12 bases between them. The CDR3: CASSQLEGGETQYF. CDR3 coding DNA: TGCGCCAGCAGCCAATTGGAGGGCGGGGAGACCCAGTACTTC.